Listed here are 12 T cell receptor beta chains from one sample, sequenced in a study of blood T cell repertoires in COVID-19. The data were produced by immunoSEQ multiplex PCR, yet TCRdb's version contains in-frame clones alone and is incomplete. The data show roughly 160,000 clones, about 80% seen once. The sample was PBMCs or T cells enriched from blood (not recorded which). The source is a man aged 50-60 years who had recovered from COVID-19.

This clone was seen a handful of times. V gene TRBV6-6 combines with J gene TRBJ2-7, with 11 bases lining up with TRBD2. The CDR3 is made up of 14 amino acids. Germline lookup yields CDR1 MNHNY and CDR2 SVGAGI (reference sequence). Trimming cost V 6 bases and J 1 base; bases outside gene matches: 2. CDR3 amino acids: CASRTSGGSYEQYF. The CDR3 DNA reads TGTGCCAGCAGAACTAGCGGGGGTTCCTACGAGCAGTACTTC.

This chain connects TRBV2 to TRBJ2-5; TRBD2 aligns across 9 bases. V gave up 1 base and J gave up 4 bases; unmatched junction bases: 7. CDR1 SNHLY and CDR2 FYNNEI come from the germline V gene. This CDR3 spans 16 amino acids. For the CDR3, the DNA is TGTGCCAGCAGTGAAGGATCGGCGGGGGGGCCAGAGACCCAGTACTTC. Translated: CASSEGSAGGPETQYF.

This chain joins TRBV11-2 and TRBJ1-4; the match to TRBD1 covers 7 bases. CDR1 is SGHAT, CDR2 FQNNGV, per germline. CDR3 length: 17 amino acids. V was pared by 0 bases and J by 10 bases, with 14 bases of the junction left unmatched. CDR3 amino acids: CASSLEPRTGMGAKLFF. Here the CDR3 DNA reads TGTGCCAGCAGCTTAGAACCCAGGACAGGCATGGGGGCAAAACTGTTTTTT.

This clone was observed a single time. The rearrangement uses TRBV27 and TRBJ1-3; unclear D gene. The CDR3 loop spans 15 amino acids. V was cut by 4 bases and J by 4 bases, with 14 bases left in between. Germline V CDR1 and CDR2: MNHEY, SMNVEV (reference sequence). The CDR3 bases are TGTGCCAGCAGTTCCATCCCGAACCGGGGAAACACCATATATTTT. Protein product: CASSSIPNRGNTIYF.

The chain employs TRBV19 and TRBJ1-6; 9 bases line up with TRBD1. Germline assignment: CDR1 LNHDA and CDR2 SQIVND (reference sequence). Trimming took 6 bases from V and 7 from J; bases not matched to a gene: 19. The CDR3 has 19 residues. The CDR3 reads CASRDSGTGSPFGNSPLHF. In DNA form, the CDR3 reads TGTGCCAGTAGGGACTCCGGGACAGGGTCCCCATTTGGAAATTCACCCCTCCACTTT.

The chain has TRBV15 and TRBJ1-5; D may be TRBD1 (6 bases). The CDR3 has 16 residues. Trimming removed 2 bases at V and 2 bases at J, with 13 bases between. Germline V gives CDR1 LNHNV, CDR2 YYDKDF (reference sequence). This CDR3 reads CATSRITGNGNQPQHF. DNA of the CDR3: TGTGCCACCAGCAGAATAACAGGGAACGGCAATCAGCCCCAGCATTTT.

V is TRBV27 and J is TRBJ2-7; 12 bases agree with TRBD1. The germline CDR1 and CDR2 sequences are MNHEY and SMNVEV (reference sequence). After removal of 3 bases from V and 5 bases from J, the junction contained 5 bases not matched to a gene. This CDR3 has 15 residues. CDR3 region: CASSLGQGARDEQYF. CDR3 nucleotides: TGTGCCAGCAGTTTGGGACAGGGGGCTAGGGACGAGCAGTACTTC.

This chain joins TRBV19 and TRBJ2-1; D is possibly TRBD2 (5 bases). The CDR3 covers 13 residues. V shed 2 bases and J shed 5 bases, with 7 bases lying between them. CDR1 and CDR2 (germline): LNHDA, SQIVND (reference sequence). The CDR3 sequence: CASSIRGNNEQFF. CDR3 nucleotide sequence: TGTGCCAGTAGTATACGAGGGAACAATGAGCAGTTCTTC.

This rearrangement joins TRBV3-1 (or the pseudogene TRBV3-2) to TRBJ1-5, with TRBD1 matching 9 bases. The CDR3 consists of 18 residues. Per germline, CDR1 LGHDT and CDR2 YNNKEL (reference sequence). J gave up 2 bases and V 3 bases, and 11 bases lay outside the gene matches. In nucleotides, the CDR3 is TGTGCCAGCAGCCAGGGACAGGGACGGGGGGTCTGCAATCAGCCCCAGCATTTT. Translating it yields CASSQGQGRGVCNQPQHF.

The rearrangement joins TRBV7-2 to TRBJ2-7, with D possibly being TRBD2 (6 bases). V lost 3 bases, J lost 6 bases, and 9 bases lay in between. CDR3 length: 12 residues. Germline loops: CDR1 SGHTA, CDR2 FQGNSA. The CDR3 nucleotides read TGTGCCAGCAGCTTCGGGGGTACCGAGCAGTACTTC. This sequence encodes CASSFGGTEQYF. The variable domain in full, with the rest retrieved from reference TRBV7-2 and TRBJ2-7, is GAGVSQSPSNKVTEKGKDVELRCDPISGHTALYWYRQSLGQGLEFLIYFQGNSAPDKSGLPSDRFSAERTGGSVSTLTIQRTQQEDSAVYLCASSFGGTEQYFGPGTRLTVT.

The CDR3 DNA reads as TGTGCCAGCAGCTTGGATGCGGGGAGGTACACTGAAGCTTTCTTT. Amino acids: CASSLDAGRYTEAFF. The V and J genes are TRBV5-4 and TRBJ1-1; D unresolved. This CDR3 is 15 amino acids long. Per germline, CDR1 SGHNT and CDR2 YYREEE (reference sequence). V gave up 0 bases and J gave up 3 bases, with 12 bases separating them.

The CDR3 DNA sequence: TGTGCCAGTAGTATAGTGGCGCGGGGTTCCTACGAGCAGTACTTC. Translating gives CASSIVARGSYEQYF. This sequence joins TRBV19 and TRBJ2-7; possible D gene TRBD2, 6 bases. The length of the CDR3 is 15 residues. V was shortened by 1 base and J by 1 base, with 11 bases between the two germline ends. From germline, CDR1 is LNHDA and CDR2 SQIVND (reference sequence).